The 21 T cell receptor beta chains below were found in one sample sequenced in a study of T cell responses to AZD1222 COVID-19 vaccine. Here immunoSEQ multiplex PCR was the method, and the copy in TCRdb shows in-frame clones only, minus some. The data show 140,000 to 150,000 clones, 82% seen once. Specimen: peripheral blood, collected on day 0 of MenACWY control vaccination. The source of these receptors is an adult in good health.

With respect to this clone: No DNA is shown, since the ends of the CDR3 on it are uncertain; the CDR3 is the one TCRdb lists. The chain recombines TRBV12-3 or TRBV12-4 with TRBJ2-2; the table calls TRBD2, which could not be checked here. The CDR3 totals 12 residues, both ends included. The CDR3 spells CASSFGAGELFF.

This sequence joins TRBV28 and TRBJ1-2; D not certain. Germline CDR1 and CDR2: MDHEN and SYDVKM. Trimming left V 3 bases short and J 5 bases short, with 4 bases between. The CDR3 length is 11 residues. The CDR3 DNA sequence: TGTGCCAGCAGTTTTCGATATGGCTACACCTTC. It translates to CASSFRYGYTF.

The gene calls are TRBV11-2 and TRBJ2-5; 7 nucleotides line up with TRBD1. CDR3 length: 16 residues. V dropped 5 bases and J dropped 5; count of bases not matched to a gene: 14. The germline CDR1 and CDR2 sequences are SGHAT and FQNNGV. CDR3 in amino acids: CASSAKTRGRGETQYF. The CDR3 region has the DNA TGTGCCAGCAGCGCCAAAACAAGGGGGCGCGGGGAGACCCAGTACTTC.

The CDR3 is CASSLMARGKRSNQPQHF. As DNA, the CDR3 is TGTGCCAGCAGTTTAATGGCCAGGGGGAAGCGGAGCAATCAGCCCCAGCATTTT. The chain combines TRBV28 with TRBJ1-5; 7 bases are a match to TRBD1. Per the germline V gene, CDR1 is MDHEN and CDR2 is SYDVKM. CDR3 length: 18 amino acids. Trimming removed 2 bases from V and 1 base from J; junction bases left unmatched: 11.

The chain carries TRBV19 and TRBJ1-2; maybe TRBD1 (6 bases). The germline V and J ends were trimmed by 6 bases and 2 bases, with 19 bases remaining between them. The CDR3 sequence is 16 residues long. The germline V gene encodes CDR1 LNHDA and CDR2 SQIVND (reference sequence). CDR3 bases: TGTGCCAGTAGCACAACCGGGACATCTCTCAACTATGGCTACACCTTC. Its protein is CASSTTGTSLNYGYTF.

The chain couples TRBV7-2 to TRBJ1-2; D call uncertain. The V and J ends lost 10 bases and 1 base respectively, with 10 bases between them. There are 12 residues in the CDR3. Germline-derived CDR1 and CDR2 are SGHTA and FQGNSA. CDR3 nucleotide sequence: TGTGCCAACCGGACGGTTAACTATGGCTACACCTTC. Translating gives CANRTVNYGYTF.

J is TRBJ2-6 and V is TRBV2; a weak D match, TRBD1 (5 bases). V gave up 0 bases and J gave up 2 bases, with 8 bases separating them. Germline assignment: CDR1 SNHLY and CDR2 FYNNEI. The CDR3 totals 16 residues. CDR3 DNA: TGTGCCAGCAGTGAAGCGACAGTCCCTGGGGCCAACGTCCTGACTTTC. Protein sequence: CASSEATVPGANVLTF.

The chain carries TRBV24-1 and TRBJ2-2, with a weak D call TRBD2 (6 bases). Per germline, CDR1 KGHDR and CDR2 SFDVKD. This CDR3 has 14 residues. Deletions cut 5 bases from V and 6 bases from J, with 12 bases between. The DNA of the CDR3 is TGTGCCACCAGTGCTTCAGGGAGGTCCGGGGAGCTGTTTTTT. It translates to CATSASGRSGELFF.

This clone was counted between two and nine times. V usage is TRBV11-3 and J usage is TRBJ1-6; D not resolved. V shed 0 bases and J shed 7 bases, with 13 bases lying between them. This CDR3 is 16 amino acids long. CDR1 is SGHNT, CDR2 YENEEA, per germline. The DNA of the CDR3 is TGTGCCAGCAGCTTAGATCTAGGTTTTTACAATTCACCCCTCCACTTT. Its protein is CASSLDLGFYNSPLHF.

This clone showed up just once. The V gene is TRBV3-1 (or the pseudogene TRBV3-2), the J gene TRBJ2-1; 11 nucleotides align to TRBD2. Looked up from germline, CDR1 is LGHDT and CDR2 is YNNKEL (reference sequence). This CDR3 comprises 18 residues. The V and J ends lost 1 base and 3 bases, in that order; junction bases with no gene match: 8. This chain's CDR3 is CASSQGRSSGGNYNEQFF. CDR3 nucleotides: TGTGCCAGCAGCCAAGGCCGCTCTAGCGGGGGGAACTACAATGAGCAGTTCTTC.

This chain links TRBV2 with TRBJ1-2; 8 bases are shared with TRBD1. After removal of 7 bases from V and 7 bases from J, the junction contained 8 bases not matched to a gene. CDR1 is SNHLY, CDR2 FYNNEI, per germline. The CDR3 contains 13 residues. The CDR3 sequence is CASKETGAAGYTF. As DNA, the CDR3 is TGTGCCAGCAAAGAGACAGGGGCGGCTGGCTACACCTTC.

Only one count was recorded for this clone. The genes are TRBV28 and TRBJ1-5, with D possibly TRBD1 on 5 matching bases. Between the trimmed V and J ends, which lost 5 bases and 4 bases, there was a span of 15 bases. The V gene's germline CDR1 is MDHEN and CDR2 SYDVKM. This CDR3 has 15 residues. The CDR3, as DNA: TGTGCCAGCAGTAGACGGGACGGAGTTAATCAGCCCCAGCATTTT. Amino acid sequence: CASSRRDGVNQPQHF. The full variable domain, in which reference TRBV28 and TRBJ1-5 provide the parts outside the CDR3, is DVKVTQSSRYLVKRTGEKVFLECVQDMDHENMFWYRQDPGLGLRLIYFSYDVKMKEKGDIPEGYSVSREKKERFSLILESASTNQTSMYLCASSRRDGVNQPQHFGDGTRLSIL.

This clone has only a few counts. The rearrangement uses TRBV19 and TRBJ1-2; D unresolved. Germline V gives CDR1 LNHDA, CDR2 SQIVND (reference sequence). The CDR3 has 13 residues. The V end lost 3 bases, the J end lost 5 bases, and 10 bases lay between the germline ends. The CDR3 DNA is TGTGCCAGTAGTATGGGAGTCTCGTATGGCTACACCTTC. Translated, it gives CASSMGVSYGYTF.

The chain links TRBV19 to TRBJ2-1; 12 positions match TRBD2. The CDR3 covers 18 residues. V lost 5 bases, J lost 0 bases, and 8 bases stayed unmatched. Germline-derived CDR1 and CDR2 are LNHDA and SQIVND (reference sequence). CDR3: CASSLRTSGDSSYNEQFF. The CDR3 DNA is TGTGCCAGTAGTTTAAGGACTAGCGGGGATAGCTCCTACAATGAGCAGTTCTTC.

This clone was found once. The rearrangement joins TRBV5-1 to TRBJ2-3; 9 nucleotides match TRBD2. The CDR3 is 15 amino acids. After removal of 3 bases from V and 1 base from J, the junction contained 3 bases not matched to a gene. Germline V gene sequence: CDR1 SGHRS, CDR2 YFSETQ. CDR3: CASSSWTSGTDTQYF. Here the CDR3 DNA reads TGCGCCAGCAGCTCCTGGACTAGCGGCACAGATACGCAGTATTTT.

This clone has more than one count but fewer than ten. The chain has TRBV27 and TRBJ1-6; D is unresolved. This CDR3 spans 15 amino acids. Trimming left V 4 bases short and J 9 bases short, with 16 bases between. Germline CDR1 MNHEY, CDR2 SMNVEV (reference sequence). CDR3 coding DNA: TGTGCCAGCAGTTACCAGACGCATCCTATTTCACCCCTCCACTTT. Encoded protein: CASSYQTHPISPLHF.

This chain uses TRBV15 with TRBJ1-1, with a weak D call TRBD1 (5 bases). Germline V gives CDR1 LNHNV, CDR2 YYDKDF (reference sequence). V was shortened by 0 bases and J by 4 bases, with 15 bases between the two germline ends. The CDR3 is made up of 16 amino acids. The CDR3 DNA sequence: TGTGCCACCAGCAGAGATCAGGGACTCAGCCCCACTGAAGCTTTCTTT. It yields the protein CATSRDQGLSPTEAFF.

This clone appeared once. The chain is built from TRBV28 and TRBJ2-5; 8 bases align to TRBD1. CDR1 and CDR2 from the germline V gene are MDHEN and SYDVKM. This CDR3 is 15 amino acids long. J gave up 4 bases and V 4 bases, and 8 bases lay outside the gene matches. The CDR3 nucleotides read TGTGCCAGCAGTTCACACGAGACAGGGGTAGAGACCCAGTACTTC. Translating gives CASSSHETGVETQYF.

The table lists this clone with a few counts. The V gene is TRBV27, the J gene TRBJ1-2, with a weak D call TRBD1 (6 bases). The germline CDR1 and CDR2 sequences are MNHEY and SMNVEV (reference sequence). CDR3 length: 16 residues. Trimming removed 6 bases from V and 1 base from J, with 18 bases in between. The CDR3 is CASSLRGPSHNYGYTF. CDR3 sequence (DNA): TGTGCCAGCAGCCTCAGGGGTCCTTCACATAACTATGGCTACACCTTC.

J is TRBJ1-6 and V is TRBV28, with 7 bases identical to TRBD1. Per germline, CDR1 MDHEN and CDR2 SYDVKM. The V and J ends lost 3 bases and 8 bases, in that order; junction bases with no gene match: 7. This CDR3 spans 15 amino acids. The CDR3 spells CASSLYGTAYSPLHF. The CDR3 nucleotides read TGTGCCAGCAGTTTGTACGGGACAGCTTATTCACCCCTCCACTTT.

V usage is TRBV2 and J usage is TRBJ2-3; no clear D. The V and J ends lost 6 bases and 0 bases respectively, with 13 bases between them. The CDR3 contains 15 residues. CDR1 and CDR2 (germline): SNHLY, FYNNEI. The DNA for the CDR3 is TGTGCCAGCAGGTTGGAGCTCGCTAGCACAGATACGCAGTATTTT. This sequence encodes CASRLELASTDTQYF.